These T cell receptor beta chains were read from a single sample in a study of T cell repertoires in cytomegalovirus infection. These receptors lack a known antigen. In TCRdb, the reads were re-called with MiXCR into one record per CDR3 protein. Of around 900,000 distinct CDR3 sequences in the sample, around 32% were seen once. Sequencing was performed on cultured CD8+ T cells from PBMCs, taken from culture after CMV antigen stimulation. All receptors derive from a human donor in good health (CMV status not recorded). Some clones in this sample may be carry-over from other donors' samples. Each CDR3 is given with its conserved first and last residue. Fields, in order: D gene, clone size, V gene, J gene, CDR3 protein, CDR3 DNA. The D gene is left open where the match is weak. Expanded clones get a size class; other rows say once, few or many, or leave the size out.

TRBD2,few,TRBV7-8,TRBJ2-1,CASSLVLGGSGGAQRNEQFF,TGTGCCAGCAGCTTAGTTTTGGGTGGAAGCGGGGGGGCCCAACGGAATGAGCAGTTCTTC
TRBD1,many,TRBV12-3/TRBV12-4,TRBJ2-1,CASSSRDRVYNEQFF,TGTGCCAGCAGTTCCAGGGACAGGGTTTACAATGAGCAGTTCTTC
-,many,TRBV7-9,TRBJ1-2,CASSLVRTDYGYTF,TGTGCCAGCAGCTTAGTTCGGACAGACTATGGCTACACCTTC
-,many,TRBV7-8,TRBJ1-1,CASSLRVGKPAFF,TGTGCCAGCAGCTTAAGGGTTGGGAAACCGGCTTTCTTT
-,-,TRBV7-8,TRBJ1-2,CASSPTGRKPYYGYTF,TGTGCCAGCAGCCCTACCGGCAGGAAACCTTACTATGGCTACACCTTC
-,-,TRBV29-1,TRBJ1-1,CSALGANTEAFF,TGCAGCGCCCTCGGGGCGAACACTGAAGCTTTCTTT
TRBD1,-,TRBV12-3/TRBV12-4,TRBJ1-1,CASIMDRLNTEAFF,TGTGCCAGCATCATGGACAGGTTGAACACTGAAGCTTTCTTT
TRBD1,-,TRBV20-1,TRBJ2-7,CSAGTGTGTWEQYF,TGCAGTGCCGGGACCGGGACAGGGACTTGGGAGCAGTACTTC
TRBD2,-,TRBV5-4,TRBJ2-1,CASSPPGLALNEQFF,TGTGCCAGCAGCCCCCCGGGACTAGCGCTCAATGAGCAGTTCTTC
TRBD2,many,TRBV27,TRBJ2-2,CASSLAGGPAGELFF,TGTGCCAGCAGTTTAGCGGGGGGGCCAGCCGGGGAGCTGTTTTTT
-,few,TRBV7-9,TRBJ2-3,CASSPDMGPDTQYF,TGTGCCAGCAGTCCCGACATGGGACCAGATACGCAGTATTTT
-,few,TRBV7-9,TRBJ2-1,CASSLARAPLFF,TGTGCCAGCAGCTTAGCCAGGGCCCCGCTGTTCTTC
-,few,TRBV10-3,TRBJ1-4,CAISAGDEKLFF,TGTGCCATCAGTGCAGGGGATGAAAAACTGTTTTTT
-,many,TRBV4-1,TRBJ1-5,CASSQDRNQPQHF,TGTGCCAGCAGCCAAGATCGGAATCAGCCCCAGCATTTT
-,-,TRBV7-2,TRBJ2-3,CASSFKSLVSDTQYF,TGTGCCAGCAGCTTTAAGTCCCTCGTCTCAGATACGCAGTATTTT
TRBD2,-,TRBV29-1,TRBJ2-2,CSVELAGSNTGELFF,TGCAGCGTTGAATTAGCGGGCTCGAACACCGGGGAGCTGTTTTTT
TRBD1,-,TRBV19,TRBJ2-7,CASSIGTGLDEQYF,TGTGCCAGTAGTATAGGGACAGGGTTGGACGAGCAGTACTTC
TRBD1,few,TRBV10-3,TRBJ2-7,CAISGPGTDAYEQYF,TGTGCCATCAGTGGGCCCGGGACAGACGCCTACGAGCAGTACTTC
TRBD2,few,TRBV7-9,TRBJ2-1,CASSFAGGFANEQFF,TGTGCCAGCAGCTTCGCGGGGGGGTTTGCCAATGAGCAGTTCTTC
-,-,TRBV2,TRBJ1-2,CASRAVLGDGYTF,TGTGCCAGCAGAGCGGTCCTTGGGGATGGCTACACCTTC
-,-,TRBV10-3,TRBJ1-1,CAISESTGTAEAFF,TGTGCCATCAGTGAGTCGACGGGTACAGCTGAAGCTTTCTTT
-,few,TRBV15,TRBJ1-1,CATSRDRGMRGTEAFF,TGTGCCACCAGCAGAGATCGAGGCATGCGGGGCACTGAAGCTTTCTTT
-,-,TRBV6-2/TRBV6-3,TRBJ1-5,CASSWERSFSNQPQHF,TGTGCCAGCAGTTGGGAGAGAAGCTTTAGTAATCAGCCCCAGCATTTT
TRBD1,few,TRBV3-1,TRBJ1-2,CASSQGKGAYYGYTF,TGTGCCAGCAGCCAAGGAAAGGGGGCGTACTATGGCTACACCTTC
-,-,TRBV6-5,TRBJ1-1,CASSYSMSGETEAFF,TGTGCCAGCAGTTACTCGATGAGTGGGGAAACTGAAGCTTTCTTT
-,once,TRBV4-1,TRBJ1-2,CASSQLVLPNYGYTF,TGCGCCAGCAGTCAACTGGTCCTTCCTAACTATGGCTACACCTTC
-,few,TRBV7-3,TRBJ1-1,CASSPEMGTEAFF,TGTGCCAGCAGCCCGGAGATGGGCACTGAAGCTTTCTTT
-,-,TRBV27,TRBJ1-2,CASSLVQGTFYGYTF,TGTGCCAGCAGTTTAGTGCAGGGGACTTTCTATGGCTACACCTTC
-,-,TRBV28,TRBJ1-5,CASSVLPRTAWRIEPQHF,TGTGCCAGCAGCGTCCTGCCCCGGACGGCGTGGCGAATTGAGCCCCAGCATTTT
-,few,TRBV4-1,TRBJ2-1,CASSQGGAGQFF,TGCGCCAGCAGCCAGGGCGGGGCCGGGCAGTTCTTC
TRBD1,-,TRBV20-1,TRBJ2-2,CSAPGTGYTGELFF,TGCAGTGCTCCCGGGACAGGGTACACCGGGGAGCTGTTTTTT
TRBD1,many,TRBV7-2,TRBJ1-6,CASSLEGQSYSPLHF,TGTGCCAGCAGCTTAGAGGGACAGTCGTACTCACCCCTCCACTTT
-,few,TRBV6-1,TRBJ1-5,CASSRGGENQPQHF,TGTGCCAGCAGTCGCGGGGGCGAGAATCAGCCCCAGCATTTT
-,few,TRBV6-2/TRBV6-3,TRBJ2-1,CASSYSVQLGYNEQFF,TGTGCCAGCAGTTACTCGGTTCAGTTGGGCTACAATGAGCAGTTCTTC
TRBD2,few,TRBV12-3/TRBV12-4,TRBJ2-1,CASETTSGSLNEQFF,TGTGCCAGCGAGACGACTAGCGGGTCGCTAAATGAGCAGTTCTTC
-,few,TRBV7-9,TRBJ2-1,CASSPNGGVYNEQFF,TGTGCCAGCAGCCCCAACGGGGGCGTCTACAATGAGCAGTTCTTC
-,many,TRBV7-2,TRBJ2-1,CASSLGGIRSYNEQFF,TGTGCCAGCAGCTTAGGAGGGATCAGATCCTACAATGAGCAGTTCTTC
-,many,TRBV7-2,TRBJ2-5,CASSLGGLGEETQYF,TGTGCCAGCAGCTTAGGAGGGTTGGGGGAAGAGACCCAGTACTTC
-,few,TRBV27,TRBJ2-4,CASSPLKGYSKNIQYF,TGTGCCAGCAGTCCACTTAAGGGCTACTCCAAAAACATTCAGTACTTC
TRBD1,-,TRBV3-1,TRBJ1-2,CASSPDRGRVVLYGYTF,TGTGCCAGCAGCCCGGACAGGGGGCGCGTGGTTCTCTATGGCTACACCTTC
-,once,TRBV7-6,TRBJ2-1,CASSLGFETEQFF,TGTGCTAGCAGCTTAGGGTTTGAGACTGAGCAGTTCTTC
-,few,TRBV6-2/TRBV6-3,TRBJ1-2,CASSPNGGIYGYTF,TGTGCCAGCAGCCCCAATGGGGGGATCTATGGCTACACCTTC
TRBD1,-,TRBV7-9,TRBJ2-1,CASSLARQDRYEQFF,TGTGCCAGCAGCTTAGCGCGGCAGGACAGGTATGAGCAGTTCTTC
-,few,TRBV9,TRBJ2-2,CASRAPTGNTGELFF,TGTGCCAGCAGAGCTCCCACGGGTAACACCGGGGAGCTGTTTTTT
TRBD2,few,TRBV7-8,TRBJ2-3,CASSLRLAGGVSTDTQYF,TGTGCCAGCAGCCTGAGACTAGCGGGGGGGGTCAGCACAGATACGCAGTATTTT
-,few,TRBV6-5,TRBJ1-2,CASSYSTGPSSYGYTF,TGTGCCAGCAGTTACTCGACAGGCCCCTCAAGCTATGGCTACACCTTC
TRBD1,-,TRBV11-3,TRBJ2-3,CASSPRQGVSDTQYF,TGTGCCAGCAGCCCCCGACAGGGCGTCTCAGATACGCAGTATTTT
-,-,TRBV19,TRBJ2-1,CATTVGFGPYNEQFF,TGTGCCACAACGGTAGGGTTCGGGCCCTACAATGAGCAGTTCTTC
TRBD1,-,TRBV5-4,TRBJ2-3,CASSETGGSDTQYF,TGTGCCAGCAGCGAAACAGGGGGCTCAGATACGCAGTATTTT
-,-,TRBV5-1,TRBJ2-5,CASSPLDDQETQYF,TGCGCCAGCAGCCCGTTGGACGACCAAGAGACCCAGTACTTC
-,-,TRBV6-1,TRBJ2-7,CASSEVHEGTSYEQYF,TGTGCCAGCAGTGAAGTTCACGAGGGGACATCCTACGAGCAGTACTTC
TRBD1,-,TRBV27,TRBJ1-2,CASSLSGQGVYGYTF,TGTGCCAGCAGTTTATCCGGACAGGGGGTCTATGGCTACACCTTC
-,many,TRBV12-3/TRBV12-4,TRBJ1-5,CASSPGDQPQHF,TGTGCCAGCAGTCCTGGGGATCAGCCCCAGCATTTT
-,-,TRBV7-9,TRBJ1-3,CASSQSQGVRGNTIYF,TGTGCCAGCAGCCAGTCCCAGGGAGTGCGAGGAAACACCATATATTTT
-,-,TRBV12-3/TRBV12-4,TRBJ2-3,CASSPDARAQYF,TGTGCCAGCAGTCCGGACGCCCGAGCGCAGTATTTT
-,many,TRBV7-6,TRBJ1-1,CASSQSRVTEAFF,TGTGCCAGCAGCCAGAGTAGGGTCACTGAAGCTTTCTTT
TRBD1,-,TRBV25-1,TRBJ1-4,CASSDRDRDGEKLFF,TGTGCCAGCAGTGACCGGGACAGGGATGGGGAAAAACTGTTTTTT